These 22 T cell receptor beta chains were all obtained from the same sample, sequenced in a study of shared clonotypes between healthy human individuals. CD45RO negativity and positive selection for CCR7 defined naive CD8 cells, a population that excluded terminally differentiated effector memory CD45RA+ cells. Measured with immunoSEQ multiplex PCR; TCRdb has only the in-frame clones, and not every one. Here the sample spans hundreds of thousands of clones, roughly 95% being singletons. The sequenced sample was naive CD8+ T cells sorted from blood. These receptors originate from a woman in her 30s in good health.

The chain carries TRBV27 and TRBJ1-2; a possible D gene is TRBD1 (5 bases). V lost 9 bases, J lost 8 bases, and 16 bases lay in between. Germline CDR1 and CDR2: MNHEY and SMNVEV (reference sequence). This CDR3 region has 12 residues. CDR3 nucleotides: TGTGCCAGTAAATCCGGGGGTGGAGGCTACACCTTC. Amino acid sequence: CASKSGGGGYTF.

This sequence joins TRBV6-5 and TRBJ2-2; D tentatively fits TRBD1 or TRBD2 (5 bases each). Germline V gives CDR1 MNHEY, CDR2 SVGAGI. The CDR3 has 16 amino acids. V lost 3 bases and J 5 bases, leaving 16 bases between the germline ends. The CDR3 region is CASSYRGDLRTGELFF. In nucleotides, the CDR3 is TGTGCCAGCAGTTATAGGGGAGATTTGAGGACCGGGGAGCTGTTTTTT.

V gene TRBV28 combines with J gene TRBJ2-1; no reliable D call. Germline values: CDR1 MDHEN, CDR2 SYDVKM. The CDR3 spans 16 residues. V was pared by 2 bases and J by 1 base, with 12 bases between. CDR3 sequence: CASSLLGFGSYNEQFF. CDR3 nucleotide sequence: TGTGCCAGCAGTTTACTCGGGTTTGGTTCCTACAATGAGCAGTTCTTC.

The chain uses TRBV4-1 and TRBJ1-5; no reliable D call. Looked up from germline, CDR1 is MGHRA and CDR2 is YSYEKL. Trimming left V 0 bases short and J 0 bases short, with 15 bases between. The CDR3 extends over 18 amino acids. The DNA for the CDR3 is TGCGCCAGCAGCCAAGAAGGAGATTTCACTAATAGCAATCAGCCCCAGCATTTT. Protein: CASSQEGDFTNSNQPQHF.

V usage is TRBV2 and J usage is TRBJ1-1, with a possible D match to TRBD1 (6 bases). Germline V gene data show CDR1 as SNHLY and CDR2 as FYNNEI. The CDR3 length is 14 residues. Trimming cost V 9 bases and J 6 bases, with 20 bases left between them. The CDR3 region has the DNA TGTGCCAGAGAAGCGGGTAGGGGGGACCCTGAAGCTTTCTTT. Residues: CAREAGRGDPEAFF.

The DNA for the CDR3 is TGTGCCAGCTCACCTCCGGGACAGGGTAGCCACGAGCAGTACTTC. Translating gives CASSPPGQGSHEQYF. V usage is TRBV18 and J usage is TRBJ2-7; 9 nucleotides align to TRBD1. Germline assignment: CDR1 KGHSH and CDR2 LQKENI. Trimming took 3 bases from V and 5 from J; bases not matched to a gene: 8. This CDR3 is 15 amino acids long. The entire variable domain, with the rest obtained from reference TRBV18 and TRBJ2-7, is as follows: NAGVMQNPRHLVRRRGQEARLRCSPMKGHSHVYWYRQLPEEGLKFMVYLQKENIIDESGMPKERFSAEFPKEGPSILRIQQVVRGDSAAYFCASSPPGQGSHEQYFGPGTRLTVT.

Remarks on this clone: This specimen includes other DNA sequences encoding the same CDR3. The chain has TRBV7-9 and TRBJ1-5; D unresolved. Germline V CDR1 and CDR2: SEHNR, FQNEAQ (reference sequence). This CDR3 contains 13 residues. V gave up 1 base and J gave up 6 bases, with 7 bases separating them. CDR3 sequence: CASSLEGSQPQHF. The CDR3 coding sequence is TGTGCCAGCAGCTTAGAAGGGTCTCAGCCCCAGCATTTT. The complete variable domain, with remaining parts taken from reference TRBV7-9 and TRBJ1-5, reads DTGVSQNPRHKITKRGQNVTFRCDPISEHNRLYWYRQTLGQGPEFLTYFQNEAQLEKSRLLSDRFSAERPKGSFSTLEIQRTEQGDSAMYLCASSLEGSQPQHFGDGTRLSIL.

V gene TRBV10-3 combines with J gene TRBJ2-3; 10 positions agree with TRBD2. Per germline, CDR1 ENHRY and CDR2 SYGVKD. The CDR3 has 13 amino acids. After removal of 11 bases from V and 3 bases from J, the junction contained 5 bases not matched to a gene. CDR3 DNA: TGTGCCGCCCAGCGGGAGGGTACAGATACGCAGTATTTT. This sequence encodes CAAQREGTDTQYF.

This chain uses TRBV27 with TRBJ2-3; TRBD1 matches 7 bases. CDR1 and CDR2 from the germline V gene are MNHEY and SMNVEV (reference sequence). The J segment lost 1 base and the V segment lost 8 bases, leaving 0 bases of the junction unmatched. CDR3 size: 12 residues. The CDR3 protein is CASGTGTDTQYF. DNA of the CDR3: TGTGCCAGCGGGACAGGCACAGATACGCAGTATTTT.

The J gene is TRBJ1-5, the V gene TRBV6-1; TRBD1 might be the D (5 bases). The CDR3 contains 16 residues. Germline V gene sequence: CDR1 MNHNS, CDR2 SASEGT. Between the trimmed V and J ends, which lost 2 bases and 0 bases, there was a span of 11 bases. CDR3 DNA sequence: TGTGCCAGCAGTGAATTCCAGGGCTATAGCAATCAGCCCCAGCATTTT. Amino acid sequence: CASSEFQGYSNQPQHF.

This clone was detected once. The CDR3 loop reads CASSQSRGLIYNEQFF. The CDR3 DNA follows: TGCGCCAGCAGTCAATCTAGGGGCCTGATCTACAATGAGCAGTTCTTC. This chain connects TRBV23-1 to TRBJ2-1; D possibly corresponds to TRBD1 (5 bases). TRBV23-1 is treated as an ORF (open reading frame) with a function not yet certain. The CDR3 consists of 16 residues. Trimming cost V 0 bases and J 3 bases, with 12 bases left between them.

This chain connects TRBV19 to TRBJ2-7; 7 bases line up with TRBD1. CDR3 length equals 15 residues. Looked up from germline, CDR1 is LNHDA and CDR2 is SQIVND (reference sequence). V lost 3 bases, J lost 2 bases, and 7 bases stayed unmatched. This chain's CDR3 is CASSIETGRTYEQYF. The CDR3 DNA reads as TGTGCCAGTAGTATCGAGACAGGGCGTACCTACGAGCAGTACTTC.

The rearrangement joins TRBV2 to TRBJ2-3, with D perhaps TRBD1 or TRBD2 (5 bases each). The germline V gene has CDR1 SNHLY and CDR2 FYNNEI. This CDR3 is built from 15 residues. Deletions cut 7 bases from V and 2 bases from J, with 16 bases between. CDR3 nucleotide sequence: TGTGCCAGCACGACGGGGCCTTCCTTCACAGATACGCAGTATTTT. Translation gives CASTTGPSFTDTQYF. Full variable domain (outside the CDR3, taken from reference TRBV2 and TRBJ2-3): EPEVTQTPSHQVTQMGQEVILRCVPISNHLYFYWYRQILGQKVEFLVSFYNNEISEKSEIFDDQFSVERPDGSNFTLKIRSTKLEDSAMYFCASTTGPSFTDTQYFGPGTRLTVL.

In DNA, the CDR3 is TGTGCCAGCAGTCGGGGGGTGTCCTACGAGCAGTACTTC. Its translation: CASSRGVSYEQYF. V and J are TRBV2 and TRBJ2-7; 7 nucleotides match TRBD2. The CDR3 runs 13 residues. Germline CDR1 and CDR2: SNHLY and FYNNEI. Trimming cost V 5 bases and J 1 base; bases outside gene matches: 2.

This chain links TRBV6-1 with TRBJ2-1; 9 bases agree with TRBD2. This CDR3 has 13 residues. Unmatched junction bases numbered 3, after V lost 4 bases and J lost 8 bases. The germline V gene encodes CDR1 MNHNS and CDR2 SASEGT. The CDR3 region has the DNA TGTGCCAGCAGTGTCCGACTAGCGGATGAGCAGTTCTTC. It is translated as CASSVRLADEQFF.

V gene TRBV14 combines with J gene TRBJ1-1; D may be TRBD1 (5 bases). The CDR3 contains 15 residues. Trimming took off 0 bases at V and 2 bases at J, with 10 bases between the two ends. CDR1 and CDR2 (germline): SGHDN, FVKESK. The CDR3 sequence: CASSQDTGSNTEAFF. DNA of the CDR3: TGTGCCAGCAGCCAAGATACAGGATCTAACACTGAAGCTTTCTTT.

The chain recombines TRBV28 with TRBJ1-5; D gene ambiguous. The CDR3 consists of 12 residues. Germline V CDR1 and CDR2: MDHEN, SYDVKM. Between the trimmed V and J ends, which lost 3 bases and 5 bases, there was a span of 5 bases. CDR3 amino acids: CASSFLHQPQHF. The CDR3 region has the DNA TGTGCCAGCAGTTTTTTGCATCAGCCCCAGCATTTT.

The chain's CDR3 is CASSPSGFLLFF. CDR3 in DNA: TGTGCCAGCAGCCCCTCTGGGTTCCTACTGTTTTTT. The V gene is TRBV7-9, the J gene TRBJ1-4; no clear D. The CDR3 loop spans 12 amino acids. The V gene lost 5 bases and the J gene lost 13 bases, with 14 bases spanning the gap. Per germline, CDR1 SEHNR and CDR2 FQNEAQ (reference sequence).

The chain has TRBV28 and TRBJ2-5; the D gene is possibly TRBD1 (5 bases). V lost 5 bases and J lost 2, with 15 bases in between. This CDR3 is 15 amino acids long. Germline V gene lookup returns CDR1 MDHEN and CDR2 SYDVKM. Here the CDR3 reads CASSNRTEEQETQYF. Written as DNA, the CDR3 is TGTGCCAGCAGTAACAGGACGGAAGAACAAGAGACCCAGTACTTC.

This clone was counted once. The DNA of the CDR3 is TGCGCCAGCAGCAACTTGCCGACTGTTCCTGGAAACACCATATATTTT. It specifies CASSNLPTVPGNTIYF. V and J are TRBV4-1 and TRBJ1-3; no reliable D call. Germline V CDR1 and CDR2: MGHRA, YSYEKL. This CDR3 is built from 16 residues. V lost 5 bases and J lost 2, with 16 bases in between.

The chain employs TRBV7-6 and TRBJ2-7; 9 bases agree with TRBD2. CDR3 length: 17 amino acids. V shed 4 bases, J shed 1 base, and the junction held 11 bases outside the gene matches. Germline CDR1 SGHVS, CDR2 FNYEAQ. The CDR3 nucleotides read TGTGCCAGCAGCTGGAACCCGACTAGCGGCCCGTCCTACGAGCAGTACTTC. It specifies CASSWNPTSGPSYEQYF.

V usage is TRBV7-9 and J usage is TRBJ2-3; D is unclear. The V gene lost 5 bases and the J gene lost 2 bases, with 5 bases spanning the gap. The CDR3 runs to 12 residues. Germline V gene lookup returns CDR1 SEHNR and CDR2 FQNEAQ (reference sequence). The CDR3 loop reads CASSRYTDTQYF. CDR3 sequence (DNA): TGTGCCAGCAGCCGGTACACAGATACGCAGTATTTT. Full variable domain (missing parts from reference TRBV7-9 and TRBJ2-3): DTGVSQNPRHKITKRGQNVTFRCDPISEHNRLYWYRQTLGQGPEFLTYFQNEAQLEKSRLLSDRFSAERPKGSFSTLEIQRTEQGDSAMYLCASSRYTDTQYFGPGTRLTVL.